Described below is a single T cell receptor beta chain sequence and its context. Amplified material comprised TCR beta CDR3 regions derived from RNA transcripts. In the first round, RT-PCR was carried out with HTBI primers, and a multiplex PCR formed the second round. TCRdb reanalysed the multiplex PCR reads using MiXCR and keeps one entry per CDR3 protein. This table has approximately 480,000 distinct CDR3 sequences, approximately 15% appearing once. A duration under 3 months, NOSPECS ≥4, CAS ≥3 and moderate-to-severe activity characterized the donors with ophthalmopathy. The authors diagnosed from clinical symptoms, serum thyroxine, TRAb, thyroid ultrasound and orbital computed tomography. Sampling 10 ml of fresh peripheral blood provided the PBMCs. This specimen comes from a study of Graves' ophthalmopathy and Graves' hyperthyroidism. Looking at the study overall: Peripheral blood was collected at initial diagnosis, before any treatment.

Germline V gives CDR1 WNHNN, CDR2 SYGVQD (reference sequence). This CDR3 contains 14 residues. Trimming stripped 5 bases from V and 5 bases from J, with 15 bases between. The TCR was taken from a woman aged 25 to 39 with Graves' ophthalmopathy. This chain uses TRBV10-1 with TRBJ1-1, with D possibly being TRBD1 (6 bases). Sequencing was performed on blood. This chain's CDR3 is CASSLGKGGTEAFF. The CDR3 DNA reads TGCGCCAGCAGTCTGGGGAAGGGGGGAACTGAAGCTTTCTTT.